This TCR beta chain was sequenced in a study of shared clonotypes between healthy human individuals. Profiling relied on immunoSEQ multiplex PCR, and the TCRdb table lists in-frame clones only, not all of them. The sample includes around 1.5 million clones, 95% to 99% of them seen just once. Germline-derived CDR1 and CDR2 are LNHDA and SQIVND (reference sequence). This CDR3 spans 16 amino acids. Trimming stripped 5 bases from V and 1 base from J, with 15 bases between. Study-wide results and limits: Naive subsets, compared against memory subsets, generally had larger estimated richness values. Depth of sequencing was expected to influence donor clonotype sharing.

This clone was observed a handful of times. The target antigen is unknown. Division of CD4+ cells produced a CD45RA+ naive subset and a CD45RA-negative memory subset. Sequenced input: naive CD4+ T cells sorted from blood. As to subset: CD45RA+ positively selected. The rearrangement uses TRBV19 and TRBJ1-5; D perhaps matches TRBD1 (5 bases). This TCR derives from a man aged 30 to 39 in good health. The CDR3 DNA is TGTGCCAGTAGTCCCCTCCGGGGGTCGAGCAATCAGCCCCAGCATTTT. Protein sequence: CASSPLRGSSNQPQHF.